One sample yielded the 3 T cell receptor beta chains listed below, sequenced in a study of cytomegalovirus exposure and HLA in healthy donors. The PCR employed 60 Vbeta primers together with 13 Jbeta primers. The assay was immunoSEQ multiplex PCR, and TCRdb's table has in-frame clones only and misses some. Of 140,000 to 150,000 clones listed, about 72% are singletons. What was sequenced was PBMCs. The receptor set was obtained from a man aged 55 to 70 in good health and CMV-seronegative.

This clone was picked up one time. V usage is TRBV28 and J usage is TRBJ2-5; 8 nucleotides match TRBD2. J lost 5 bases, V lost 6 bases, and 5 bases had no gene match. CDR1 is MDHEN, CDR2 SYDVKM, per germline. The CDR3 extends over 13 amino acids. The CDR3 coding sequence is TGTGCCAGCAGGGCGGGAGGCAGGGAGACCCAGTACTTC. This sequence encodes CASRAGGRETQYF.

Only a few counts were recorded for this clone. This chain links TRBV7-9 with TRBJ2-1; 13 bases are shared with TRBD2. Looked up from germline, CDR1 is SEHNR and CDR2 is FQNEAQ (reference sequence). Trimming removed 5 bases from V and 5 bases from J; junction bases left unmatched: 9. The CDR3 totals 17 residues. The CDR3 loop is CASSLGGLAGEHNEQFF. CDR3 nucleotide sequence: TGTGCCAGCAGCCTCGGTGGACTAGCGGGAGAGCACAATGAGCAGTTCTTC.

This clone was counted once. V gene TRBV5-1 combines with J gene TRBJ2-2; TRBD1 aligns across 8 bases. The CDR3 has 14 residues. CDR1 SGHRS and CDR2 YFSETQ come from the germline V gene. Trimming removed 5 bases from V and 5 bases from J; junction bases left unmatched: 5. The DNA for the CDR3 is TGCGCCAGCAGTCCACAGGGGGAAACCGGGGAGCTGTTTTTT. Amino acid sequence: CASSPQGETGELFF.